These 23 T cell receptor beta chains were sequenced from one sample in a study. From the RT-PCR reads, TCRdb called clonotypes with MiXCR, one entry per CDR3 protein. Here the sample spans hundreds of thousands of distinct CDR3 sequences, 14% being singletons. The source material was memory CD4+ T cells from blood. The receptors originated from a female donor in good health, serving as a healthy control.

V gene TRBV2 combines with J gene TRBJ2-7; weak D call: TRBD1 (5 bases). This CDR3 comprises 15 residues. V lost 4 bases, J lost 2 bases, and 15 bases lay in between. In germline, CDR1 is SNHLY, CDR2 FYNNEI. CDR3 nucleotides: TGTGCCAGCAGTGCTCCAGGGTTGGCCACCTACGAGCAGTACTTC. This translates into CASSAPGLATYEQYF.

This clonotype was picked up a small number of times. The V call is TRBV6-6, the J call TRBJ2-2; D may be TRBD1 (5 bases). V was clipped by 2 bases and J by 5 bases, with 12 bases between them. The V gene's germline CDR1 is MNHNY and CDR2 SVGAGI (reference sequence). The CDR3 spans 15 residues. As DNA, the CDR3 is TGTGCCAGCAGTTACATGTCCAGGGTGACCGGGGAGCTGTTTTTT. It codes for CASSYMSRVTGELFF.

This clonotype turned up a few times. With a much larger clone just one base away, this may be a read error. CDR3: CATSRGDSQETQYF. CDR3 DNA sequence: TGTGCCACCAGCAGAGGGGACAGCCAAGAGACCCAGTACTTC. The chain carries TRBV15 and TRBJ2-5, with 7 positions matching TRBD1. The CDR3 is 14 residues long. Germline loops: CDR1 LNHNV, CDR2 YYDKDF (reference sequence). The ends lost 1 base at V and 1 base at J; junction bases unmatched: 0.

Only one count was recorded for this clonotype. The gene calls are TRBV19 and TRBJ2-7, with a tentative D call TRBD1 (7 bases). The ends were cut back, 5 bases at V and 2 bases at J, with 19 bases in the middle. The CDR3 is 16 residues long. Germline V lookup: CDR1 LNHDA, CDR2 SQIVND (reference sequence). The CDR3 sequence is CASSLPRGAGTYEQYF. The CDR3 DNA reads TGTGCCAGTAGTCTACCCAGGGGGGCAGGGACCTACGAGCAGTACTTC.

This clonotype was detected a few times. V and J are TRBV7-6 and TRBJ1-3; weak D call: TRBD1 (5 bases). V shed 5 bases and J shed 1 base, with 9 bases lying between them. There are 14 residues in the CDR3. Germline values: CDR1 SGHVS, CDR2 FNYEAQ. In DNA, the CDR3 is TGTGCCAGCAGCATTGGACATTCTGGAAACACCATATATTTT. It codes for CASSIGHSGNTIYF.

This clonotype came up a few times. The rearrangement joins TRBV6-1 to TRBJ2-7, with D possibly being TRBD2 (5 bases). The length of the CDR3 is 13 residues. Trimming removed 3 bases from V and 0 bases from J, with 6 bases in between. The germline CDR1 and CDR2 sequences are MNHNS and SASEGT. Here the CDR3 DNA reads TGTGCCAGCAGTGACGGGAACTCCTACGAGCAGTACTTC. Amino acid sequence: CASSDGNSYEQYF.

This clonotype was seen more than once but under ten times. The chain couples TRBV20-1 to TRBJ2-1; unclear D gene. The germline CDR1 and CDR2 sequences are DFQATT and SNEGSKA (reference sequence). The V end was cut by 1 base, the J end by 9 bases, with 16 bases between. The CDR3 runs 14 residues. The CDR3 spells CSARGPGLFSEQFF. Written as DNA, the CDR3 is TGCAGTGCTAGAGGTCCAGGCCTATTTAGTGAGCAGTTCTTC.

This clonotype was counted between two and nine times. The chain employs TRBV5-6 and TRBJ2-7, with D possibly being TRBD2 (5 bases). Germline V gene lookup returns CDR1 SGHDT and CDR2 YYEEEE. The CDR3 sequence is 16 residues long. The ends were cut back, 0 bases at V and 3 bases at J, with 16 bases in the middle. CDR3 residues: CASSLAEEGHLYEQYF. The DNA for the CDR3 is TGTGCCAGCAGCTTGGCCGAAGAGGGCCACCTCTACGAGCAGTACTTC. The whole variable domain, filled in from reference TRBV5-6 and TRBJ2-7, reads DAGVTQSPTHLIKTRGQQVTLRCSPKSGHDTVSWYQQALGQGPQFIFQYYEEEERQRGNFPDRFSGHQFPNYSSELNVNALLLGDSALYLCASSLAEEGHLYEQYFGPGTRLTVT.

The table lists this clonotype with a few counts. The chain employs TRBV12-3 or TRBV12-4 and TRBJ1-5; D is undetermined. The CDR3 is 16 residues long. V lost 3 bases and J lost 1, with 13 bases in between. In DNA, the CDR3 is TGTGCCAGCAGTTTCCGTGGCACACGCAGCAATCAGCCCCAGCATTTT. This translates into CASSFRGTRSNQPQHF.

The chain combines TRBV6-1 with TRBJ1-4; a weak D match, TRBD1 (6 bases). There are 17 residues in the CDR3. V was cut by 6 bases and J by 6 bases, with 23 bases left in between. Germline values: CDR1 MNHNS, CDR2 SASEGT. The CDR3 region is CASSLRTQGSPDEKLFF. CDR3 DNA: TGTGCCAGCAGCCTCCGGACCCAGGGGTCCCCTGATGAAAAACTGTTTTTT.

This clonotype turned up a few times. The chain links TRBV7-2 to TRBJ1-2, with a tentative D call TRBD1 (5 bases). The germline V and J ends were trimmed by 0 bases and 7 bases, with 21 bases remaining between them. Germline CDR1 SGHTA, CDR2 FQGNSA. The CDR3 consists of 17 residues. CDR3 loop: CASSLAGPHEGASGYTF. The CDR3 DNA is TGTGCCAGCAGCTTAGCGGGACCCCATGAAGGCGCCTCTGGCTACACCTTC.

This clonotype was found many times. This chain joins TRBV6-6 and TRBJ2-7; 9 bases are shared with TRBD1. CDR3 length: 17 amino acids. CDR1 and CDR2 (germline): MNHNY, SVGAGI (reference sequence). The J segment lost 4 bases and the V segment lost 0 bases, leaving 10 bases of the junction unmatched. In DNA form, the CDR3 reads TGTGCCAGCAGTTACTCCCGCACAGGGGGCGACTGGTACGAGCAGTACTTC. It yields the protein CASSYSRTGGDWYEQYF.

This CDR3 reads CASSHSSGQPQHF. In DNA form, the CDR3 reads TGTGCCAGCAGTCACAGTAGCGGTCAGCCCCAGCATTTT. The genes are TRBV12-3 or TRBV12-4 and TRBJ1-5; D unclear. The CDR3 contains 13 residues. The ends were cut back, 5 bases at V and 6 bases at J, with 11 bases in the middle.

This clonotype was seen repeatedly, ten times or more. The rearrangement uses TRBV29-1 and TRBJ2-7; the D is unclear. The CDR3 totals 13 residues. Deletions cut 7 bases from V and 3 bases from J, with 16 bases between. CDR1 is SQVTM, CDR2 ANQGSEA, per germline. The CDR3 nucleotides are TGCAGCGCCCGTCGTAGGGATGACTACGAGCAGTACTTC. Its protein is CSARRRDDYEQYF.

V and J are TRBV29-1 and TRBJ2-3, with 9 positions matching TRBD2. The germline gives CDR1 SQVTM, CDR2 ANQGSEA. The CDR3 sequence is 14 residues long. V dropped 3 bases and J dropped 6; count of bases not matched to a gene: 7. Here the CDR3 DNA reads TGCAGCGTTGATCGGAGCGGGGGGCGGGATACGCAGTATTTT. Protein product: CSVDRSGGRDTQYF.

The CDR3 protein is CASGSAQGTYNSPLHF. The CDR3 DNA follows: TGTGCCAGCGGTTCCGCACAGGGAACTTATAATTCACCCCTCCACTTT. The rearrangement uses TRBV28 and TRBJ1-6; TRBD1 is a possible D gene (6 bases). There are 16 residues in the CDR3. Germline CDR1 reads MDHEN; CDR2 reads SYDVKM. Trimming removed 8 bases from V and 4 bases from J, with 18 bases in between.

A few counts support this clonotype. This chain uses TRBV20-1 with TRBJ1-1; D not certain. This CDR3 spans 15 amino acids. Germline loops: CDR1 DFQATT, CDR2 SNEGSKA (reference sequence). Trimming removed 0 bases at V and 4 bases at J, with 15 bases between. Here the CDR3 reads CSARDLGGPGTEAFF. The CDR3 DNA sequence: TGCAGTGCTAGAGATCTCGGCGGGCCAGGCACTGAAGCTTTCTTT.

The chain uses TRBV7-2 and TRBJ1-5; D unresolved. V lost 5 bases, J lost 0 bases, and 8 bases lay in between. The CDR3 has 14 residues. Germline lookup yields CDR1 SGHTA and CDR2 FQGNSA. The CDR3 is CASSAQYSNQPQHF. The CDR3 DNA reads TGTGCCAGCAGCGCCCAGTATAGCAATCAGCCCCAGCATTTT.

The chain carries TRBV5-1 and TRBJ2-5; D perhaps matches TRBD1 (6 bases). The length of the CDR3 is 19 residues. The V gene's germline CDR1 is SGHRS and CDR2 YFSETQ. Trimming removed 3 bases from V and 1 base from J, with 25 bases in between. The CDR3 region has the DNA TGCGCCAGCAGCTCGCGCGAACGAACAGGGAAATCTTTCCAAGAGACCCAGTACTTC. It is translated as CASSSRERTGKSFQETQYF. Variable domain in full (rest from reference TRBV5-1 and TRBJ2-5): KAGVTQTPRYLIKTRGQQVTLSCSPISGHRSVSWYQQTPGQGLQFLFEYFSETQRNKGNFPGRFSGRQFSNSRSEMNVSTLELGDSALYLCASSSRERTGKSFQETQYFGPGTRLLVL.

This clonotype showed up many times. The chain employs TRBV9 and TRBJ1-1; maybe TRBD1 (5 bases). Trimming removed 0 bases from V and 6 bases from J, with 9 bases in between. This CDR3 has 13 amino acids. Germline-derived CDR1 and CDR2 are SGDLS and YYNGEE. The CDR3 is CASSVVGGAEAFF. The CDR3 DNA sequence: TGTGCCAGCAGCGTAGTTGGGGGGGCTGAAGCTTTCTTT.

CDR3 nucleotide sequence: TGTGCCAGCAGTTTTAGAGTTCTCCGGTCTAGCGGGATCCCAGATACGCAGTATTTT. This sequence encodes CASSFRVLRSSGIPDTQYF. This rearrangement joins TRBV27 to TRBJ2-3, with 9 bases aligning to TRBD2. Losses at the gene ends were 3 bases for V and 4 bases for J; bases not matched to a gene: 17. This CDR3 spans 19 amino acids. CDR1 is MNHEY and CDR2 is SMNVEV in the germline V gene (reference sequence).

In this sample, this clonotype turned up many times. The chain recombines TRBV12-3 or TRBV12-4 with TRBJ2-7; 12 bases map to TRBD2. The CDR3 spans 14 residues. Trimming at V came to 5 bases and at J to 5 bases, leaving 4 bases not matched to a gene. The CDR3 here is CASSRTSGDNEQYF. The CDR3 region has the DNA TGTGCCAGCAGTCGGACTAGCGGGGACAACGAGCAGTACTTC.

The rearrangement uses TRBV7-2 and TRBJ2-5, with D maybe TRBD1 (5 bases). Germline loops: CDR1 SGHTA, CDR2 FQGNSA. This CDR3 has 13 amino acids. The V gene lost 2 bases and the J gene lost 12 bases, with 16 bases spanning the gap. Here the CDR3 DNA reads TGTGCCAGCAGCTTAAGTCGTCAGGGCGTCGAGTACTTC. This codes for CASSLSRQGVEYF. Based on the CDR3 plus reference TRBV7-2 and TRBJ2-5, the full variable domain is GAGVSQSPSNKVTEKGKDVELRCDPISGHTALYWYRQSLGQGLEFLIYFQGNSAPDKSGLPSDRFSAERTGGSVSTLTIQRTQQEDSAVYLCASSLSRQGVEYFGPGTRLLVL.